Described below is a single T cell receptor beta chain sequence and its context. What it recognizes is unknown. The sample belongs to a study of shared clonotypes between healthy human individuals. Overall study: Sampling drew on donors who were a couple of women and a few men aged 18 to 49. For every donor, three CD4 naive, three CD4 memory, two CD8 naive and one CD8 memory plates were used. Overall study results and limits: Larger richness was generally estimated for naive than memory subsets.

Deep was the level used in running the assay. TCRdb's table, derived via immunoSEQ multiplex PCR, lists solely in-frame clones and lacks some. The data contain millions of clones, 85% to 95% of them singletons. CDR1 and CDR2 from the germline V gene are SGHNT and YYREEE (reference sequence). There are 13 residues in the CDR3. The V end lost 4 bases, the J end lost 7 bases, and 15 bases lay between the germline ends. Sequenced input: naive CD4+ T cells from PBMCs. Subset given: CD45RA+ positively selected. The sequence came from a man between 18 and 29 years old in good health. Some clones in this sample may be carry-over from other donors' samples. J is TRBJ2-7 and V is TRBV5-4; D may match TRBD1 or TRBD2 (5 bases each). CDR3: CASSPGTANEQYF. The CDR3, as DNA: TGTGCCAGCAGCCCTGGGACGGCAAATGAGCAGTACTTC.